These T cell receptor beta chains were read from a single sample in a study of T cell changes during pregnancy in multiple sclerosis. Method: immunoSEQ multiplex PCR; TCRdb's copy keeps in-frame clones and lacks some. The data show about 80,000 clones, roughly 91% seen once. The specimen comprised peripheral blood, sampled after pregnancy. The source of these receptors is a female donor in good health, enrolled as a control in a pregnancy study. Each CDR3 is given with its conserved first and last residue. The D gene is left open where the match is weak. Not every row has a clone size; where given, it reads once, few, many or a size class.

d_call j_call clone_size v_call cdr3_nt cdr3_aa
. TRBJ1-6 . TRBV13 TGTGCCAGCAGCTTACCCGTACGAGGAGTTAATTCACCCCTCCACTTT CASSLPVRGVNSPLHF
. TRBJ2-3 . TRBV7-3 TGTGCCAGCAGCCCTACGCGGTCTAGCACAGATACGCAGTATTTT CASSPTRSSTDTQYF
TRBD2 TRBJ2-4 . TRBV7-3 TGTGCCAGCAGCCTAAGGAGGGGACTAGAAGGGGACATTCAGTACTTC CASSLRRGLEGDIQYF
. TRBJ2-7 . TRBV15 TGTGCCACCAGCAGCCCCGGGACATTCTACGAGCAGTACTTC CATSSPGTFYEQYF
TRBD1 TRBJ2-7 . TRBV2 TGTGCCAGCAGCAAAAACAGGGGCGAGCAGTACTTC CASSKNRGEQYF
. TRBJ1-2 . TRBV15 TGTGCCACCAGCAGAGATTACTCGGGGGGTAACTATGGCTACACCTTC CATSRDYSGGNYGYTF
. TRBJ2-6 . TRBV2 TGTGCCAGCAGTGTGACAGTTGGGGCCAACGTCCTGACTTTC CASSVTVGANVLTF
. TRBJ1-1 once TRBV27 TGTGCCAGCAGTCGGAACACTGAAGCTTTCTTT CASSRNTEAFF
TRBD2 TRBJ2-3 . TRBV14 TGTGCCAGCAGCCAGCAAGCGGGGGGCACAGATACGCAGTATTTT CASSQQAGGTDTQYF
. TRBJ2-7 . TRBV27 TGTGCCAGCAGTTTAGGGTTATACAGCTCCTACGAGCAGTACTTC CASSLGLYSSYEQYF
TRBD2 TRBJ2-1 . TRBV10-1 TGCGCCAGCAGTGTGACTAGCGGGACGACTATCTTAGGCCACAATGAGCAGTTCTTC CASSVTSGTTILGHNEQFF
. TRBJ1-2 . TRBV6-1 TGTGCCAGCATTCCACCAGGGGTTAACTATGGCTACACCTTC CASIPPGVNYGYTF
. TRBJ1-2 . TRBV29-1 TGCAGCGTCAGAGAGGGGGTTGGCTACACCTTC CSVREGVGYTF
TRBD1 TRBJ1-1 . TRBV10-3 TGTGCCATCAGCCCAGGGGGTTCGGACACTGAAGCTTTCTTT CAISPGGSDTEAFF
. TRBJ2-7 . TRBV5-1 TGCGCCAGCAGCTTGGCCGAGGCAGGGCTCGAGCAGTACTTC CASSLAEAGLEQYF
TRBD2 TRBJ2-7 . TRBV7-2 TGTGCCAGCAGCTGGGGACTAGCGGTTGAGCAGTACTTC CASSWGLAVEQYF
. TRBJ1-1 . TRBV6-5 TGTGCCAGCAGTTACCGGGACAACTACCGCACTGAAGCTTTCTTT CASSYRDNYRTEAFF
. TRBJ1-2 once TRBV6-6 TGTGCCAGCAGAAAACAGGGTACAGGCTACACCTTC CASRKQGTGYTF
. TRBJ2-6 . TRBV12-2 TGTGCAAGTCGAGAACCGGGACAGGTTCGCTCTGGGGCCAACGTCCTGACTTTC CASREPGQVRSGANVLTF
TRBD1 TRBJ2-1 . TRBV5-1 TGCGCCAGCAGCTCCTACGGGACAGGATTAGGACTTAGTGAGCAGTTCTTC CASSSYGTGLGLSEQFF
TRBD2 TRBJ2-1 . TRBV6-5 TGTGCCAGTTCCGATTGGACTAGCGGGATGACTGAGCAGTTCTTC CASSDWTSGMTEQFF
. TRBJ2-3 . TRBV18 TGTGCCAGCTCACCACAAGACAGGGATACGCAGTATTTT CASSPQDRDTQYF
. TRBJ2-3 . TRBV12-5 TGTGCTAGTGGTTTGGCAGCCCCCGGGGATACGCAGTATTTT CASGLAAPGDTQYF
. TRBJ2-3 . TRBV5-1 TGCGCCAGCAGCCCGCTGGGTAGCGGAGGCACAGATACGCAGTATTTT CASSPLGSGGTDTQYF
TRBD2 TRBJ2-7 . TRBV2 TGTGCCAGCAGCCGGGGGGGGAGGTCGGGCGAGCAGTACTTC CASSRGGRSGEQYF
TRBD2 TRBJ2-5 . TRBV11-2 TGTGCCAGCAGCCCCCTTGGGAGGGCGGGGTGGGAGACCCAGTACTTC CASSPLGRAGWETQYF
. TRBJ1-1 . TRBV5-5 TGTGCCAGCAGCTCGGACAGTACGAACACTGAAGCTTTCTTT CASSSDSTNTEAFF
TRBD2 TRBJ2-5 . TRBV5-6 TGTGCCAGCGAACCCCAGCGGGGGTACCAAGAGACCCAGTACTTC CASEPQRGYQETQYF